What follows are 12 T cell receptor beta chains derived from one specimen sequenced in a study of beta chain features in type 1 diabetes. Sequenced material consisted of expressed TCRB transcripts (all of the isolated RNA was reverse transcribed). Here immunoSEQ multiplex PCR was the method, and the copy in TCRdb shows in-frame clones only, minus some. There are hundreds of thousands of clones in the sample; around 30% occur only once, and 0.05% to 0.065% lies in the top ten. Sequenced: naive CD4+ T cells from blood. The source is a man in his late teens or twenties in good health.

V gene TRBV29-1 combines with J gene TRBJ2-6; D unclear. CDR3 length: 13 residues. CDR1 is SQVTM and CDR2 is ANQGSEA in the germline V gene. Trimming removed 6 bases at V and 0 bases at J, with 6 bases between. In DNA, the CDR3 is TGCAGCGTCAAGGTCTCTGGGGCCAACGTCCTGACTTTC. Protein: CSVKVSGANVLTF.

The V gene is TRBV11-2, the J gene TRBJ2-5; the match to TRBD1 covers 8 bases. Germline-derived CDR1 and CDR2 are SGHAT and FQNNGV. This CDR3 is built from 13 residues. V gave up 5 bases and J gave up 5 bases; unmatched junction bases: 4. The CDR3 nucleotides are TGTGCCAGCAGCGGACAGGGTTGGGAGACCCAGTACTTC. Translating it yields CASSGQGWETQYF.

J is TRBJ1-4 and V is TRBV18; 7 bases fit TRBD1. Germline CDR1 and CDR2: KGHSH and LQKENI. The CDR3 is made up of 12 amino acids. J gave up 8 bases and V 4 bases, and 1 base lay outside the gene matches. The CDR3 sequence: CASSRTGEKLFF. CDR3 in DNA: TGTGCCAGCTCACGGACAGGCGAAAAACTGTTTTTT.

Concerning this clone: The same CDR3 arises from other DNA sequences in this sample as well. The rearrangement links TRBV6-6 to TRBJ2-7, with D uncertain. V lost 4 bases to trimming and J lost 2 bases, with 3 bases between them. The germline CDR1 and CDR2 sequences are MNHNY and SVGAGI (reference sequence). The CDR3 has 11 residues. CDR3 bases: TGTGCCAGCAGTTTAACCTACGAGCAGTACTTC. This sequence encodes CASSLTYEQYF.

This rearrangement joins TRBV7-9 to TRBJ1-5; D call uncertain. The V and J ends lost 3 bases and 1 base respectively, with 10 bases between them. The CDR3 totals 15 residues. From germline, CDR1 is SEHNR and CDR2 FQNEAQ (reference sequence). For the CDR3, the DNA is TGTGCCAGCAGCTTGGACCCCGAGAGCAATCAGCCCCAGCATTTT. Translated, it gives CASSLDPESNQPQHF.

This chain links TRBV25-1 with TRBJ2-3, with unresolved D. CDR3 size: 15 residues. Trimming left V 2 bases short and J 1 base short, with 10 bases between. Germline-derived CDR1 and CDR2 are MGHDK and SYGVNS. The CDR3 nucleotides are TGTGCCAGCAGTGAACCGTCAGCCGGCACAGATACGCAGTATTTT. This encodes CASSEPSAGTDTQYF.

This chain links TRBV27 with TRBJ2-1; D gene unclear. The CDR3 extends over 11 amino acids. Deletions cut 9 bases from V and 5 bases from J, with 8 bases between. Looked up from germline, CDR1 is MNHEY and CDR2 is SMNVEV (reference sequence). CDR3 nucleotide sequence: TGTGCCAGGCATCAGGACAATGAGCAGTTCTTC. Translation gives CARHQDNEQFF.

Here the CDR3 reads CATSRQVSYEQYF. The CDR3 DNA is TGTGCCACCAGCAGACAGGTCTCCTACGAGCAGTACTTC. The J gene is TRBJ2-7, the V gene TRBV15; D is undetermined. Trimming took 2 bases from V and 0 from J, leaving 5 bases between them. The germline CDR1 and CDR2 sequences are LNHNV and YYDKDF (reference sequence). This CDR3 is 13 amino acids long.

This clone came up a few times. The chain joins TRBV7-9 to TRBJ2-7; tentative D call: TRBD1 (6 bases). Germline assignment: CDR1 SEHNR and CDR2 FQNEAQ (reference sequence). With 4 bases removed from V and 4 bases from J, the gap between germline ends came to 17 bases. This CDR3 is 15 amino acids long. CDR3 sequence: CASSSTGPLTYEQYF. The CDR3 bases are TGTGCCAGCAGCTCAACAGGGCCCTTGACTTACGAGCAGTACTTC.

The rearrangement joins TRBV25-1 to TRBJ1-2, with 10 bases that match TRBD1. This CDR3 contains 15 residues. Trimming took 4 bases from V and 5 from J; bases not matched to a gene: 7. Per the germline V gene, CDR1 is MGHDK and CDR2 is SYGVNS. CDR3 amino acids: CASSGTGGDSYGYTF. CDR3 coding DNA: TGTGCCAGCAGTGGGACAGGGGGAGATTCGTATGGCTACACCTTC.

The V call is TRBV2, the J call TRBJ1-4, with a possible D match to TRBD1 (5 bases). V lost 4 bases, J lost 3 bases, and 12 bases lay in between. CDR3 size: 15 residues. Germline values: CDR1 SNHLY, CDR2 FYNNEI. The CDR3 DNA reads TGTGCCAGCAGTGCTATCCAGGGATCTAATGAAAAACTGTTTTTT. It encodes CASSAIQGSNEKLFF. The whole variable domain, filled in from reference TRBV2 and TRBJ1-4, reads EPEVTQTPSHQVTQMGQEVILRCVPISNHLYFYWYRQILGQKVEFLVSFYNNEISEKSEIFDDQFSVERPDGSNFTLKIRSTKLEDSAMYFCASSAIQGSNEKLFFGSGTQLSVL.

This clone was counted between two and nine times. The chain couples TRBV30 to TRBJ2-5; the D gene is possibly TRBD2 (6 bases). Germline assignment: CDR1 GTSNPN and CDR2 SVGIG (reference sequence). Trimming cost V 3 bases and J 3 bases, with 8 bases left between them. CDR3 size: 12 residues. The CDR3 DNA reads as TGTGCCTGGAGGTGGGGGGAAGAGACCCAGTACTTC. This sequence encodes CAWRWGEETQYF.